This T cell receptor beta chain derives from a study of CD8 T cells in ankylosing spondylitis. Study results and caveats: Characteristic, it appeared, of ankylosing spondylitis blood was a TCR beta motif of eight highly homologous variants. Disease-associated clones were CD8+ and fairly uncommon in peripheral blood. According to the report, clones linked to the disease were significantly enriched in matched synovial fluid samples taken from ankylosing spondylitis patients. Certain motif variants had earlier appeared in reactive arthritis synovial fluid and blood.

The CDR3 length is 14 residues. V shed 0 bases and J shed 0 bases, with 8 bases lying between them. The germline V gene has CDR1 DFQATT and CDR2 SNEGSKA (reference sequence). There are a few counts of this clonotype. Its target is unknown. The TCR beta libraries were generated through quantitative 5'-RACE incorporating molecular barcodes. TCRdb ran MiXCR on the 5' RACE reads and lists one entry per CDR3 protein. The top ten hold 0.51% of the sample, which has hundreds of thousands of distinct CDR3 sequences, 12% seen once. This receptor was taken from a male donor with ankylosing spondylitis. The chain has TRBV20-1 and TRBJ1-2; no clear D gene. The sample taken for sequencing was blood, either unsorted or a sorted T cell fraction (not recorded which). This CDR3 reads CSARDPAANYGYTF. The DNA for the CDR3 is TGCAGTGCTAGAGATCCCGCAGCTAACTATGGCTACACCTTC.